This is a list of T cell receptor beta chains from one sample in a study of OX40 agonist ivuxolimab in advanced cancers. Here immunoSEQ multiplex PCR was the method, and the copy in TCRdb shows in-frame clones only, minus some. The sample lists some 51,000 clones, about 90% occurring once. The sample here was CD4+ or CD8+ T cells sorted from blood, taken in a trial of the OX40 agonist ivuxolimab. All receptors derive from an adult with an advanced solid tumor such as melanoma, head and neck, liver or kidney cancer. The CDR3 runs from the conserved cysteine through the conserved F or W. The D gene is left open where the match is weak. The size entry is marked missing in some rows and otherwise reads once, few, many or a size class.

j_call v_call clone_size cdr3_length d_call cdr3_aa cdr3_nt
TRBJ2-5 TRBV7-2 . 16 . CASSAGPSLHRETQYF TGTGCCAGCAGCGCCGGACCCTCCCTGCACAGAGAGACCCAGTACTTC
TRBJ2-7 TRBV7-9 . 16 TRBD1 CASSFARDSLSYEQYF TGTGCCAGCAGCTTCGCCCGGGACAGTCTCTCCTACGAGCAGTACTTC
TRBJ2-3 TRBV4-3 . 16 TRBD1 CASSQDGQGSLNTQYF TGCGCCAGCAGCCAAGACGGACAGGGAAGTTTAAATACGCAGTATTTT
TRBJ1-4 TRBV6-1 . 13 . CASSDRLGEKLFF TGTGCCAGCAGTGATCGGTTAGGGGAAAAACTGTTTTTT
TRBJ2-1 TRBV29-1 . 13 TRBD1 CSVGTGALGEQFF TGCAGCGTCGGGACAGGAGCCCTTGGTGAGCAGTTCTTC
TRBJ1-1 TRBV6-9 . 14 . CASSPTGMITEAFF TGTGCCAGCAGCCCTACAGGGATGATCACTGAAGCTTTCTTT
TRBJ2-3 TRBV30 . 14 . CASSARNEADTQYF TGTGCCTCGTCTGCCCGTAACGAGGCAGATACGCAGTATTTT
TRBJ1-1 TRBV11-2 once 13 . CASSLVPGIDAFF TGTGCCAGCAGCTTAGTGCCCGGGATTGACGCTTTCTTT
TRBJ2-7 TRBV7-6 . 12 TRBD1 CASSSTGGIKYF TGTGCCAGCAGCTCGACAGGGGGTATAAAGTACTTC
TRBJ2-3 TRBV27 . 15 . CASSFYQGGTDTQYF TGTGCCAGCAGTTTTTATCAGGGCGGCACAGATACGCAGTATTTT
TRBJ2-5 TRBV6-5 . 15 . CASSPWGADQETQYF TGTGCCAGCAGCCCGTGGGGGGCCGACCAAGAGACCCAGTACTTC
TRBJ1-4 TRBV6-6 . 16 . CASSYLVVESNEKLFF TGTGCCAGCAGTTACTTAGTGGTAGAGAGTAATGAAAAACTGTTTTTT
TRBJ2-7 TRBV30 . 16 . CAWLQNRQPLLRGQYF TGTGCCTGGCTCCAAAATCGACAGCCCCTCTTACGTGGGCAGTACTTC
TRBJ2-7 TRBV28 . 13 . CASSPTDPYEQYF TGTGCCAGCAGCCCGACAGACCCCTACGAGCAGTACTTC
TRBJ2-2 TRBV19 . 16 TRBD2 CASSTRGVVDTGELFF TGTGCCAGTAGTACCCGGGGGGTGGTGGACACCGGGGAGCTGTTTTTT
TRBJ2-1 TRBV7-6 . 15 TRBD2 CASSLVRGAYNEQFF TGTGCCAGCAGCTTAGTGCGGGGGGCCTACAATGAGCAGTTCTTC
TRBJ1-2 TRBV7-3 . 14 . CASSLIGGSYGYTF TGTGCCAGCAGCTTAATCGGGGGGTCCTATGGCTACACCTTC
TRBJ1-2 TRBV7-2 once 15 . CASSLALGDGYGYTF TGTGCCAGCAGCTTAGCGCTGGGGGATGGCTATGGCTACACCTTC